The next 10 T cell receptor beta chains were all read from a single sample in a study of T cell changes during pregnancy in multiple sclerosis (dated by TCRdb to the late 2010s). Library preparation was by the immunoSEQ multiplex PCR assay. Sourced from immuneACCESS, this table was stored by TCRdb with only in-frame sequences that have V and J called. A share of the clones is absent; for the studies checked, an unresolved V gene accounts for under half, and the remainder has no known explanation. The sample data list about 120,000 clones, and 90% to 95% of these were observed just once. The top ten clonotypes cover roughly 6% of the sample. The sample consisted of peripheral blood, taken before pregnancy. The receptors were gathered from a female donor with multiple sclerosis, enrolled in a pregnancy study.

The chain carries TRBV18 and TRBJ2-5, with TRBD2 identical over 7 bases. The J segment lost 1 base and the V segment lost 5 bases, leaving 7 bases of the junction unmatched. The CDR3 has 15 amino acids. In germline, CDR1 is KGHSH, CDR2 LQKENI. The CDR3 loop is CASSYPSGSQETQYF. For the CDR3, the DNA is TGTGCCAGCTCATATCCTAGCGGTAGCCAAGAGACCCAGTACTTC. The full variable domain, with the rest looked up from reference TRBV18 and TRBJ2-5, is NAGVMQNPRHLVRRRGQEARLRCSPMKGHSHVYWYRQLPEEGLKFMVYLQKENIIDESGMPKERFSAEFPKEGPSILRIQQVVRGDSAAYFCASSYPSGSQETQYFGPGTRLLVL.

The chain uses TRBV9 and TRBJ2-1; 12 bases line up with TRBD2. The V gene end was trimmed by 2 bases and the J gene end by 7 bases; junction bases not matched to a gene: 13. The CDR3 loop spans 18 amino acids. Germline V gene sequence: CDR1 SGDLS, CDR2 YYNGEE. The CDR3 loop is CASSVRVTSGGVGNEQFF. The CDR3 coding sequence is TGTGCCAGCAGCGTGAGGGTGACTAGCGGGGGAGTAGGGAATGAGCAGTTCTTC.

The V gene is TRBV7-8, the J gene TRBJ2-1, with 10 bases matching TRBD2. The CDR3 has 15 amino acids. Germline CDR1 SGHVS, CDR2 FQNEAQ. Unmatched junction bases numbered 4, after V lost 5 bases and J lost 3 bases. CDR3 bases: TGTGCCAGCAGCACTCTAGCGGGAGTCTACAATGAGCAGTTCTTC. It translates to CASSTLAGVYNEQFF.

The J gene is TRBJ1-1, the V gene TRBV28; weak D call: TRBD1 (6 bases). The CDR3 consists of 15 residues. The germline V and J ends were trimmed by 6 bases and 0 bases, with 14 bases remaining between them. Germline V gene sequence: CDR1 MDHEN, CDR2 SYDVKM. The CDR3 here is CASRESGVLNTEAFF. The CDR3 DNA follows: TGTGCCAGCAGAGAATCAGGGGTTCTGAACACTGAAGCTTTCTTT.

The chain has TRBV6-1 and TRBJ2-7, with 11 bases lining up with TRBD1. J was trimmed by 4 bases and V by 6 bases; bases with no gene match: 8. Germline CDR1 MNHNS, CDR2 SASEGT. The CDR3 contains 15 residues. The CDR3 here is CASRRTGGAGYEQYF. As DNA, the CDR3 is TGTGCCAGCAGGAGGACAGGGGGCGCTGGTTACGAGCAGTACTTC.

The chain combines TRBV9 with TRBJ1-4; D unclear. V was pared by 3 bases and J by 7 bases, with 13 bases between. Germline CDR1 SGDLS, CDR2 YYNGEE. This CDR3 spans 14 amino acids. CDR3 in amino acids: CASSAGRGGEKLFF. CDR3 sequence (DNA): TGTGCCAGCAGCGCCGGTCGGGGTGGTGAAAAACTGTTTTTT.

The rearrangement links TRBV5-1 to TRBJ1-1; D call uncertain. The CDR3 length is 16 residues. Germline values: CDR1 SGHRS, CDR2 YFSETQ. The V end was cut by 0 bases, the J end by 0 bases, with 12 bases between. CDR3 in DNA: TGCGCCAGCAGCTTGGAGGGAGGGAGAATGAACACTGAAGCTTTCTTT. Translation gives CASSLEGGRMNTEAFF.

The chain is built from TRBV28 and TRBJ1-5; TRBD1 is a possible D gene (6 bases). CDR1 and CDR2 (germline): MDHEN, SYDVKM. V shed 2 bases and J shed 6 bases, with 11 bases lying between them. The CDR3 consists of 14 residues. The CDR3 coding sequence is TGTGCCAGCAGTTTAACTGACAGGTCTCAGCCCCAGCATTTT. Amino acid sequence: CASSLTDRSQPQHF.

This chain links TRBV7-6 with TRBJ2-7; unclear D gene. Deletions cut 1 base from V and 1 base from J, with 8 bases between. Germline V gives CDR1 SGHVS, CDR2 FNYEAQ. The CDR3 runs to 14 residues. CDR3 bases: TGTGCCAGCAGCTTAGGCGGAAATTCCTACGAGCAGTACTTC. As protein: CASSLGGNSYEQYF.

Of note for this clone: At the DNA level, this CDR3 is encoded by other sequences in the same sample as well. The genes are TRBV27 and TRBJ2-1, with TRBD2 matching over 11 bases. The CDR3 is 14 amino acids. CDR1 is MNHEY, CDR2 SMNVEV, per germline (reference sequence). With V trimmed by 6 bases and J by 6 bases, 4 bases remained unmatched. CDR3 nucleotide sequence: TGTGCCAGCAGAACTAGCGGGAGCACCAATGAGCAGTTCTTC. Its protein is CASRTSGSTNEQFF.